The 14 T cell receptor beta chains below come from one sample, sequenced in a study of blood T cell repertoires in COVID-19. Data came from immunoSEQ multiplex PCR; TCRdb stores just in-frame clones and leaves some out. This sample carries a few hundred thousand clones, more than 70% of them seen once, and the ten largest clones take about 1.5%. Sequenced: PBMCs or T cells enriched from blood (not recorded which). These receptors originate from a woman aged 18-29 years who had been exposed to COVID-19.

CDR3 in amino acids: CASSFLAGGDTQYF. DNA for the CDR3: TGTGCCAGCAGTTTCTTAGCGGGGGGCGATACGCAGTATTTT. The chain recombines TRBV28 with TRBJ2-3, with 10 nucleotides matching TRBD2. Germline values: CDR1 MDHEN, CDR2 SYDVKM. The CDR3 has 14 amino acids. The J segment lost 6 bases and the V segment lost 3 bases, leaving 3 bases of the junction unmatched.

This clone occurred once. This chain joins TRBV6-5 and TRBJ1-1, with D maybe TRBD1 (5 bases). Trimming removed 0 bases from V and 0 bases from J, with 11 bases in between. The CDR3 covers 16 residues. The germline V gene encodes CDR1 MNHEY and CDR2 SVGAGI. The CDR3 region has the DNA TGTGCCAGCAGTTACTCCTGGGGGGAGCTGAACACTGAAGCTTTCTTT. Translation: CASSYSWGELNTEAFF.

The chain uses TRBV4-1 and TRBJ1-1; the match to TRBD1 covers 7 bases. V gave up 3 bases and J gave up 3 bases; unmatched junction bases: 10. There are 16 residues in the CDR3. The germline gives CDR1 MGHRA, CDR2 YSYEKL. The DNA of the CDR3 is TGCGCCAGCAGCCAGGACGACAGGGTCGGTTACACTGAAGCTTTCTTT. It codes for CASSQDDRVGYTEAFF.

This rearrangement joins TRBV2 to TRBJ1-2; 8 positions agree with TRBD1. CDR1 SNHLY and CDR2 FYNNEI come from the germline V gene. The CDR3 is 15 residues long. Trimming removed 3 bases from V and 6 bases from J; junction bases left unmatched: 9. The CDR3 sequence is CASSEAGQGWNGYTF. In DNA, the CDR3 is TGTGCCAGCAGTGAGGCTGGACAGGGATGGAATGGCTACACCTTC.

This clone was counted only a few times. As DNA, the CDR3 is TGTGCCAGCAGTTCTCCTAGACCCAGGAACACTGAAGCTTTCTTT. Translating it yields CASSSPRPRNTEAFF. The chain carries TRBV28 and TRBJ1-1; unclear D gene. V dropped 4 bases and J dropped 1 base, with 13 bases sitting between them. CDR3 size: 15 residues. CDR1 and CDR2 from the germline V gene are MDHEN and SYDVKM.

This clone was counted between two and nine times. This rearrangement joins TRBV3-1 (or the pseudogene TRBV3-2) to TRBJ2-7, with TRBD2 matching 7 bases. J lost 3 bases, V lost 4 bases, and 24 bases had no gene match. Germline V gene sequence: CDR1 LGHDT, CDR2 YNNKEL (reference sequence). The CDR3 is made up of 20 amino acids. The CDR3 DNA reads TGTGCCAGCAGCCTGTCGCAAGGTTGGCAGGCCGGGGGGATTTTCTACGAGCAGTACTTC. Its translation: CASSLSQGWQAGGIFYEQYF.

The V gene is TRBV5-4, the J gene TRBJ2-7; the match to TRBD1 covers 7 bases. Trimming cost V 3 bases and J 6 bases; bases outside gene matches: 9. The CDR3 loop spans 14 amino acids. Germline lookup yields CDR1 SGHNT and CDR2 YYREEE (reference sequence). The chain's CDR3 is CASSSPTGLREQYF. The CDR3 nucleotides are TGTGCCAGCAGCTCCCCGACAGGGTTACGCGAGCAGTACTTC.

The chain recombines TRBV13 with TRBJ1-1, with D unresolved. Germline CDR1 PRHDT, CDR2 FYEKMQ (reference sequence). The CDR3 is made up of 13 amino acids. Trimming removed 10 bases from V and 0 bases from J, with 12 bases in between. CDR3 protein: CATSRSLNTEAFF. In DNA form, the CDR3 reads TGTGCCACCTCACGGTCCCTGAACACTGAAGCTTTCTTT. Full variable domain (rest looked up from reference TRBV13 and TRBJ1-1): AAGVIQSPRHLIKEKRETATLKCYPIPRHDTVYWYQQGPGQDPQFLISFYEKMQSDKGSIPDRFSAQQFSDYHSELNMSSLELGDSALYFCATSRSLNTEAFFGQGTRLTVV.

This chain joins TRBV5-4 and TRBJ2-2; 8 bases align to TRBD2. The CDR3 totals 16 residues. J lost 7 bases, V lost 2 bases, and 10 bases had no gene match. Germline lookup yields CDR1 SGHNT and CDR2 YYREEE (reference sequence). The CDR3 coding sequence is TGTGCCAGCAGCTTAGTATTCAGCGGGAGCGACGGGGAGCTGTTTTTT. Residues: CASSLVFSGSDGELFF.

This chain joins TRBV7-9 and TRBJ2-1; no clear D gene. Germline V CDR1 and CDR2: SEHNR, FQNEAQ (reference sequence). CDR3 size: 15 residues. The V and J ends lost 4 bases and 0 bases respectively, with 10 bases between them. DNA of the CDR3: TGTGCCAGCAGCTCGTACCCGGGCTCCTACAATGAGCAGTTCTTC. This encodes CASSSYPGSYNEQFF. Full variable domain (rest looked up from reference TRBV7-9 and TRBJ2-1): DTGVSQNPRHKITKRGQNVTFRCDPISEHNRLYWYRQTLGQGPEFLTYFQNEAQLEKSRLLSDRFSAERPKGSFSTLEIQRTEQGDSAMYLCASSSYPGSYNEQFFGPGTRLTVL.

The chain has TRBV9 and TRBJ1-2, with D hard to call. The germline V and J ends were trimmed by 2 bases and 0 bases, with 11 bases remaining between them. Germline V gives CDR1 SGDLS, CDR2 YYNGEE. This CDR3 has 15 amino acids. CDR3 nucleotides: TGTGCCAGCAGCGTTTCAGGCTTAGCTAACTATGGCTACACCTTC. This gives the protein CASSVSGLANYGYTF.

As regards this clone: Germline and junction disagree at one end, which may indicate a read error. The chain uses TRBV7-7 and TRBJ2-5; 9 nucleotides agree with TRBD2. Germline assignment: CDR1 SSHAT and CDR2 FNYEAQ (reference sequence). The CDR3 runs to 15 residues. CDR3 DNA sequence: TGTGCTAGCAGCCCGGGAGCGGGGGGTCAAGAGACCCAGTACTTC. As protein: CASSPGAGGQETQYF. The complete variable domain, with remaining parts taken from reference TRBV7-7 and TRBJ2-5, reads GAGVSQSPRYKVTKRGQDVTLRCDPISSHATLYWYQQALGQGPEFLTYFNYEAQPDKSGLPSDRFSAERPEGSISTLTIQRTEQRDSAMYRCASSPGAGGQETQYFGPGTRLLVL.

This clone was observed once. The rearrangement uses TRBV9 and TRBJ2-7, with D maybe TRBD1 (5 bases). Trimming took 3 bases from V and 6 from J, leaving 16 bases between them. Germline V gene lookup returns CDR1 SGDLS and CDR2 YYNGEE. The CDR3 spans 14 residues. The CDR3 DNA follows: TGTGCCAGCAGCGGAATCCAGGGATCGGGCGAGCAGTACTTC. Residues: CASSGIQGSGEQYF. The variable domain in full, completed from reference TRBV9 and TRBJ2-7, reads DSGVTQTPKHLITATGQRVTLRCSPRSGDLSVYWYQQSLDQGLQFLIQYYNGEERAKGNILERFSAQQFPDLHSELNLSSLELGDSALYFCASSGIQGSGEQYFGPGTRLTVT.

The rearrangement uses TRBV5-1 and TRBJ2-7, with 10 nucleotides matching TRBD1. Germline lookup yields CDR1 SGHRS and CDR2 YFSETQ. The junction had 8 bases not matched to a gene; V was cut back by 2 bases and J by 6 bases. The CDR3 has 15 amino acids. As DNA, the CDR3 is TGCGCCAGCAGCTTTGAGGGGACAGGGGCATCCGAGCAGTACTTC. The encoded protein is CASSFEGTGASEQYF.